This TCR beta chain was obtained from a study of CD8+ T cells in alopecia areata. Study at large: Tofacitinib was taken orally by treated patients, and the dose was 5 to 10 mg twice daily.

The treatment here: oral pan-JAK inhibitor, 5-10 mg twice daily. RNA was isolated and reverse transcribed to cDNA, the sequencing template. Profiling relied on immunoSEQ multiplex PCR, and the TCRdb table lists in-frame clones only, not all of them. Counted here are some 170,000 clones, less than 70% occurring once; the ten biggest clones make up 9.5% to 14%. This CDR3 has 13 amino acids. Germline CDR1 is SGHNT and CDR2 is YENEEA. The V end lost 3 bases, the J end lost 1 base, and 6 bases lay between the germline ends. This rearrangement joins TRBV11-3 to TRBJ1-1; D is unresolved. The sequencing here drew on CD8+ T cells sorted from blood, taken at week 24, from a patient treated with tofacitinib. This TCR derives from a human donor with alopecia areata. The CDR3 region has the DNA TGTGCCAGCAGCTTCCGGGAGAACACTGAAGCTTTCTTT. Protein sequence: CASSFRENTEAFF.